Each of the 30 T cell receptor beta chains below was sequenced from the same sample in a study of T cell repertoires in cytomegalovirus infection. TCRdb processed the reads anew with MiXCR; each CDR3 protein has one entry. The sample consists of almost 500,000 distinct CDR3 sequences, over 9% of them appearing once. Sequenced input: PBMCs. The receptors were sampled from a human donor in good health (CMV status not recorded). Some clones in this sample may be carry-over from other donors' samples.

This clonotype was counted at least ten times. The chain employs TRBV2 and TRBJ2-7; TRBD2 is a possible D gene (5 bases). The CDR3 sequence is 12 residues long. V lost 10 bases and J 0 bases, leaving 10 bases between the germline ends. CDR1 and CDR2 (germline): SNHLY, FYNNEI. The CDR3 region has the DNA TGTGCCACGGGGATGAGCTCCTACGAGCAGTACTTC. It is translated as CATGMSSYEQYF.

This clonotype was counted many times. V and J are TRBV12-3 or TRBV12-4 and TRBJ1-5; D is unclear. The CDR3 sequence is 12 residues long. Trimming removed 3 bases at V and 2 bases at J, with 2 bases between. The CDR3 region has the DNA TGTGCCAGCAGTTTGCGCAATCAGCCCCAGCATTTT. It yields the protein CASSLRNQPQHF.

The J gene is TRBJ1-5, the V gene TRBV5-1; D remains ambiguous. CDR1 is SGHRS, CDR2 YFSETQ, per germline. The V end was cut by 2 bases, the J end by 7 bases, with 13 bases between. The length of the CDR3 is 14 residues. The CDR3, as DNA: TGCGCCAGCAGCTTCTTCGAGGGTTCCCAGCCCCAGCATTTT. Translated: CASSFFEGSQPQHF.

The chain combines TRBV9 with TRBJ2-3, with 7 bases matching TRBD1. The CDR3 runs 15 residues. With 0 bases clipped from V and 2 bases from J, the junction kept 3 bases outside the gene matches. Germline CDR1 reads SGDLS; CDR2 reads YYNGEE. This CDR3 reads CASSVEGAPTDTQYF. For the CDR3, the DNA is TGTGCCAGCAGCGTAGAGGGGGCGCCCACAGATACGCAGTATTTT.

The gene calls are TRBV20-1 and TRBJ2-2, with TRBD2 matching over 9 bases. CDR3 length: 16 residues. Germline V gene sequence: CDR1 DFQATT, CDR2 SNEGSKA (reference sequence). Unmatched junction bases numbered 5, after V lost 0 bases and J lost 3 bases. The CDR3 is CSARDQAGGDTGELFF. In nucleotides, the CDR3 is TGCAGTGCTAGAGATCAGGCGGGGGGGGACACCGGGGAGCTGTTTTTT.

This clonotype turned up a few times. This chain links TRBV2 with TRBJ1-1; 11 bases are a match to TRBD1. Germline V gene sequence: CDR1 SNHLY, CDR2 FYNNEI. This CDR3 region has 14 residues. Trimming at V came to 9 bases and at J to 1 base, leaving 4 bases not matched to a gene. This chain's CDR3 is CASRTGGENTEAFF. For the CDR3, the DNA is TGTGCCAGTAGGACAGGGGGCGAGAACACTGAAGCTTTCTTT.

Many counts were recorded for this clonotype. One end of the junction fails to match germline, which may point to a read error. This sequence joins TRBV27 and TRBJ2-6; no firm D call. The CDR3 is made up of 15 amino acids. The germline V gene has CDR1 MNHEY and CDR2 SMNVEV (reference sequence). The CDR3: CASSISRLGANVLTF. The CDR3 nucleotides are TGTGCCAGCAGTATATCCCGCTTGGGGGCCAACGTCCTGACTTTC.

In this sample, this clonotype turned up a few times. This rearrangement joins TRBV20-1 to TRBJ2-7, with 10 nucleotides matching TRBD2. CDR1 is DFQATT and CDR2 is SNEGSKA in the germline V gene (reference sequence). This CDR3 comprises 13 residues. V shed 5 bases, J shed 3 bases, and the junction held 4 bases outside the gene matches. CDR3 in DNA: TGCAGTGCTTCCGGGACTAGCGACTACGAGCAGTACTTC. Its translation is CSASGTSDYEQYF.

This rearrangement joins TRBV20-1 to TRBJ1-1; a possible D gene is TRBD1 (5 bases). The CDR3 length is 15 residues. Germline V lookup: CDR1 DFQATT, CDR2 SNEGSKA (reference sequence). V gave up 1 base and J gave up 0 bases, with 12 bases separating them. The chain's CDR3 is CSARGPGVMNTEAFF. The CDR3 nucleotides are TGCAGTGCTAGAGGGCCGGGGGTGATGAACACTGAAGCTTTCTTT.

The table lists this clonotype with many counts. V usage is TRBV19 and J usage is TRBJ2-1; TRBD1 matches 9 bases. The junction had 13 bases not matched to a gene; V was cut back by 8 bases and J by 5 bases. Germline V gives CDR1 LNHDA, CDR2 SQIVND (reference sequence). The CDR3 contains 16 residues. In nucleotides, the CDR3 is TGTGCCAGTTTACCCTCGACAGGGGGAGGAAACAATGAGCAGTTCTTC. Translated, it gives CASLPSTGGGNNEQFF.

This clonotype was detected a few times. The CDR3: CASSSGQGVIGELFF. The CDR3 DNA reads TGTGCCAGCAGTTCCGGACAGGGGGTGATAGGGGAGCTGTTTTTT. The chain recombines TRBV6-6 with TRBJ2-2, with 10 bases that match TRBD1. The V segment lost 4 bases and the J segment 8 bases; nucleotides outside the gene matches: 7. The CDR3 is 15 residues long. Germline loops: CDR1 MNHNY, CDR2 SVGAGI (reference sequence).

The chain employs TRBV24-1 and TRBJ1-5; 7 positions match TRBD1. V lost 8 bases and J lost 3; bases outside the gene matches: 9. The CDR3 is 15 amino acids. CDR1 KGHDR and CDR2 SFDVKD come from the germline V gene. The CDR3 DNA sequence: TGTGCCACCAACCTCGACAGGGCTCCCAATCAGCCCCAGCATTTT. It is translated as CATNLDRAPNQPQHF.

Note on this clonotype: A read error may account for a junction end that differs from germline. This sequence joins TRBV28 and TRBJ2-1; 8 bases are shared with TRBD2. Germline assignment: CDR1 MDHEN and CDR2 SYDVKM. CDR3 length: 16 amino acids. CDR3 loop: CAGSLAGRGGGDEQFF. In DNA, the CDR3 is TGTGCCGGCAGTTTAGCGGGGAGGGGGGGGGGTGATGAGCAGTTCTTC.

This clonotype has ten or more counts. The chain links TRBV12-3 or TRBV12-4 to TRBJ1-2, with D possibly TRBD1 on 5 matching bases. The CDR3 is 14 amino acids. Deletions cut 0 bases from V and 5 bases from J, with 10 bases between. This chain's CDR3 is CASSLADSEYGYTF. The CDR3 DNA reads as TGTGCCAGCAGTTTAGCTGACAGCGAGTATGGCTACACCTTC.

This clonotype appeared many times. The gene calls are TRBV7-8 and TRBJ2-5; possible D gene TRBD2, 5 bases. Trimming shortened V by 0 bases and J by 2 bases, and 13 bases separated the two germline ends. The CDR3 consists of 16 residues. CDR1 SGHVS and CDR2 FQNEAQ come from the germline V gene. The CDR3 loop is CASSLAAAATQETQYF. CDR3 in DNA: TGTGCCAGCAGCTTAGCCGCAGCGGCAACTCAAGAGACCCAGTACTTC.

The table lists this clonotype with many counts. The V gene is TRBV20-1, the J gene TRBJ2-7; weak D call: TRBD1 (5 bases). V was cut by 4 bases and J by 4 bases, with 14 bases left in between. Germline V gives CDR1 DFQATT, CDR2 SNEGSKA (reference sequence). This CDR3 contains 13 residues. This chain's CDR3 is CSATGQKGYEQYF. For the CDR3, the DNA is TGCAGTGCTACCGGACAAAAAGGTTACGAGCAGTACTTC.

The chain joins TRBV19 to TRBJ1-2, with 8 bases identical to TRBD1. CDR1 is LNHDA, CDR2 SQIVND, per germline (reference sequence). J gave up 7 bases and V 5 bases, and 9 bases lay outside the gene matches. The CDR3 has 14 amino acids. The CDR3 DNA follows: TGTGCCAGTAGTCCCCCTGGACAGGGTGCTGGCTACACCTTC. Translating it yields CASSPPGQGAGYTF.

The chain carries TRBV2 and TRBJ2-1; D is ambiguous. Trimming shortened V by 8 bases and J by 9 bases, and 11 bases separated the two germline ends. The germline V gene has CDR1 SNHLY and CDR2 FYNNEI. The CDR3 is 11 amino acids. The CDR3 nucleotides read TGTGCCAGCCATTCGCTCTTTGAGCAGTTCTTC. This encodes CASHSLFEQFF.

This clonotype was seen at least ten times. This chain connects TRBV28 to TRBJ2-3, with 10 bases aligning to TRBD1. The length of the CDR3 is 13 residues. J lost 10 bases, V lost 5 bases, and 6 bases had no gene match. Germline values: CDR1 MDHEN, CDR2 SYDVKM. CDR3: CASSRDRGFAQYF. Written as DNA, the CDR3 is TGTGCCAGCAGTCGGGACAGGGGTTTCGCGCAGTATTTT.

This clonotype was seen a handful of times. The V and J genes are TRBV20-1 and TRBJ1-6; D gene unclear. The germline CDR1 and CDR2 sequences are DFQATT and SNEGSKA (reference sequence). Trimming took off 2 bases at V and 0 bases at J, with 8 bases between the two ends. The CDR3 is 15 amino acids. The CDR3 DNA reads TGCAGTGCTAGAAGGCAGGACTCCTATAATTCACCCCTCCACTTT. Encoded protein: CSARRQDSYNSPLHF.

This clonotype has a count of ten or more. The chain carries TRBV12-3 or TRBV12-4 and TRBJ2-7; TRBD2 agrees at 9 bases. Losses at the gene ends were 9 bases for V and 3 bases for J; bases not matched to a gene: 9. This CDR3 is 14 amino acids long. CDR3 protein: CASCQAGGFYEQYF. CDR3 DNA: TGTGCCAGTTGCCAAGCGGGGGGTTTCTACGAGCAGTACTTC.

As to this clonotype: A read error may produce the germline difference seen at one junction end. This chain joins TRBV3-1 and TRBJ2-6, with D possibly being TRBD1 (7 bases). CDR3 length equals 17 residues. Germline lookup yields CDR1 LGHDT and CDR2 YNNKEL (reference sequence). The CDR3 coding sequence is TGTGCCAGCAGCCAACCCGGGACAGCGTCGGGGGACAACGTCCTGACTTTC. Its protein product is CASSQPGTASGDNVLTF.

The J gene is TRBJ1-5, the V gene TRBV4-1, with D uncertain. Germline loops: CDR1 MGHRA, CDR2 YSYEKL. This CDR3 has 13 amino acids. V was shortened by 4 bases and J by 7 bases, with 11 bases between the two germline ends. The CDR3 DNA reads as TGCGCCAGCAGCCGGGCGAGGTTCCAGCCCCAGCATTTT. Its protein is CASSRARFQPQHF.

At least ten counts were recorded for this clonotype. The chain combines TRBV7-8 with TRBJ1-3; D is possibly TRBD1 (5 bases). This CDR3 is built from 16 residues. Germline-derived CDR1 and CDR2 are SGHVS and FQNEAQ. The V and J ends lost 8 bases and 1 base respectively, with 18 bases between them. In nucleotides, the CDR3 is TGTGCCAGCGGTCTTTCTGGGGCGGATTCTGGAAACACCATATATTTT. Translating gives CASGLSGADSGNTIYF.

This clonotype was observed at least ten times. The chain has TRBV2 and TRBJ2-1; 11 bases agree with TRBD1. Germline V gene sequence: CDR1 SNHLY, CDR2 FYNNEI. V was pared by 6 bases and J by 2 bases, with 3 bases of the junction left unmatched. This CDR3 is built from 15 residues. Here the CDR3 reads CASRRGQGAYNEQFF. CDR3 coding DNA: TGTGCCAGCAGGAGGGGACAGGGGGCCTACAATGAGCAGTTCTTC.

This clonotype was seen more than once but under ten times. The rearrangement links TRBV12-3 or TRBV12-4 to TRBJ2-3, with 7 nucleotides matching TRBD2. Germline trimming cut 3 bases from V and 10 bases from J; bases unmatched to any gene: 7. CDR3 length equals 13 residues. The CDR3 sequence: CASSLEAGAAQYF. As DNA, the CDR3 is TGTGCCAGCAGTTTGGAGGCGGGAGCTGCGCAGTATTTT.

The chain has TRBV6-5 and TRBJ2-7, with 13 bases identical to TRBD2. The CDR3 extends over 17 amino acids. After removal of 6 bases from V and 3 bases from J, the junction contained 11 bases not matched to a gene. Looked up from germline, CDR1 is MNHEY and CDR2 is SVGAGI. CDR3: CASRVATRTSGSYEQYF. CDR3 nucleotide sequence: TGTGCCAGCAGAGTTGCTACACGGACTAGCGGGAGCTACGAGCAGTACTTC.

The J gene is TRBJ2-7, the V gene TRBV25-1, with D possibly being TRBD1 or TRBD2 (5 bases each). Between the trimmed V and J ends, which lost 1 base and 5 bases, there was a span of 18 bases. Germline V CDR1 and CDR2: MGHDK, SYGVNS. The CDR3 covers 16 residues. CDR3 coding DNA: TGTGCCAGCAGTGAATCCAAGGGGCCGGGGTCCGACGAGCAGTACTTC. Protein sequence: CASSESKGPGSDEQYF.

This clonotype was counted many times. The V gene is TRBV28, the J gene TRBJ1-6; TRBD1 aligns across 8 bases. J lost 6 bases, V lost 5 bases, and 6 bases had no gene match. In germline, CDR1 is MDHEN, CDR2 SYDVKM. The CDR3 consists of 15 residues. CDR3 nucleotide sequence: TGTGCCAGCAGTCCTCGACAGGGGACTAATTCACCCCTCCACTTT. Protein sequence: CASSPRQGTNSPLHF. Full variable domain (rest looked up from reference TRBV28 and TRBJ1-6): DVKVTQSSRYLVKRTGEKVFLECVQDMDHENMFWYRQDPGLGLRLIYFSYDVKMKEKGDIPEGYSVSREKKERFSLILESASTNQTSMYLCASSPRQGTNSPLHFGNGTRLTVT.

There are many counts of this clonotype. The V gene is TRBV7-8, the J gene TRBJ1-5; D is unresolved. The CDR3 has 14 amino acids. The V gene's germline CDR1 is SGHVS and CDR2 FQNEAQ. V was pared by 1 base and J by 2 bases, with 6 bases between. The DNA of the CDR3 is TGTGCCAGCAGCTTAGAGGTCGGCAATCAGCCCCAGCATTTT. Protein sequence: CASSLEVGNQPQHF.